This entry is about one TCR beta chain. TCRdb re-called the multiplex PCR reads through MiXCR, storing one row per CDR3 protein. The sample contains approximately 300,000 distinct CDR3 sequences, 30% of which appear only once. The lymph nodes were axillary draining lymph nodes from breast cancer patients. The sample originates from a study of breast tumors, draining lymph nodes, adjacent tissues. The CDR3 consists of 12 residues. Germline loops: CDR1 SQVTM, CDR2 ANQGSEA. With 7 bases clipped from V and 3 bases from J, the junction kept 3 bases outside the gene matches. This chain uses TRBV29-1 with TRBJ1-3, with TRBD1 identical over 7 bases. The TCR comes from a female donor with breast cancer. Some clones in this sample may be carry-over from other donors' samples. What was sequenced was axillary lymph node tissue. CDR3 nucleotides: TGCAGCGCCGCAGGGGGTGGAAACACCATATATTTT. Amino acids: CSAAGGGNTIYF.